Listed here are 30 T cell receptor beta chains from one sample, sequenced in a study of patients and donors after allogeneic stem cell transplantation. TCRdb re-derived calls from the RT-PCR reads in MiXCR, one entry per CDR3 protein. The repertoire holds around 240,000 distinct CDR3 sequences, with 13% to 15% as singletons. Material: blood, either unsorted or a sorted T cell fraction (not recorded which). These receptors were obtained from a human donor who was either an allogeneic HSCT recipient or a stem cell or donor lymphocyte infusion donor (not recorded which). It is not recorded whose cells these are; they may come from a transplant donor.

As for this clonotype: Since a far larger clone is one base different, this is likely a read error. The V and J genes are TRBV6-2 or TRBV6-3 and TRBJ1-1; D unresolved. Deletions cut 5 bases from V and 3 bases from J, with 4 bases between. This CDR3 is built from 11 residues. From germline, CDR1 is MNHEY and CDR2 SVGEGT. The CDR3 loop is CASSGHTEAFF. Written as DNA, the CDR3 is TGTGCCAGCAGTGGGCACACTGAAGCTTTCTTT.

This clonotype appeared many times. The chain carries TRBV5-6 and TRBJ1-2, with D unresolved. The CDR3 covers 14 residues. Germline V gives CDR1 SGHDT, CDR2 YYEEEE. V gave up 2 bases and J gave up 3 bases, with 11 bases separating them. CDR3 DNA: TGTGCCAGCAGCTTTTCGACACTCTACTATGGCTACACCTTC. Amino acid sequence: CASSFSTLYYGYTF.

Ten or more counts support this clonotype. This chain connects TRBV6-1 to TRBJ1-4; a possible D gene is TRBD1 (5 bases). This CDR3 has 12 residues. Trimming took 8 bases from V and 6 from J, leaving 10 bases between them. Germline V lookup: CDR1 MNHNS, CDR2 SASEGT. CDR3 in amino acids: CASRRGYEKLFF. DNA of the CDR3: TGTGCCAGCCGGAGGGGATATGAAAAACTGTTTTTT.

The chain uses TRBV4-1 and TRBJ1-1; no clear D. CDR3 length equals 14 residues. Trimming shortened V by 4 bases and J by 2 bases, and 11 bases separated the two germline ends. CDR1 and CDR2 (germline): MGHRA, YSYEKL. For the CDR3, the DNA is TGCGCCAGCAGCCCCCGGGAGGGCAACACTGAAGCTTTCTTT. The encoded protein is CASSPREGNTEAFF.

In this sample, this clonotype turned up once. The CDR3 DNA reads as TGCAGTGCTCCCCCCCCCGGGTATGGCTACACCTTC. Protein sequence: CSAPPPGYGYTF. This chain joins TRBV20-1 and TRBJ1-2; D remains unclear. The CDR3 length is 12 residues. CDR1 and CDR2 from the germline V gene are DFQATT and SNEGSKA (reference sequence). V lost 5 bases, J lost 5 bases, and 12 bases lay in between.

As for this clonotype: One end of the junction is discordant with germline, which a read error may explain. This sequence joins TRBV3-1 and TRBJ2-2; the D call may be TRBD1 or TRBD2 (5 bases each). Germline V gives CDR1 LGHDT, CDR2 YNNKEL (reference sequence). The CDR3 loop spans 16 amino acids. CDR3 in amino acids: CASSQGETANTGEPFF. For the CDR3, the DNA is TGTGCCAGCAGCCAAGGTGAGACAGCGAACACCGGGGAGCCGTTTTTT.

Only a few counts were recorded for this clonotype. The rearrangement joins TRBV15 to TRBJ1-3; D unresolved. Germline values: CDR1 LNHNV, CDR2 YYDKDF (reference sequence). CDR3 length equals 13 residues. Trimming shortened V by 4 bases and J by 8 bases, and 12 bases separated the two germline ends. CDR3 DNA sequence: TGTGCCACCAGCATAGACGGAGGGTACACCATATATTTT. This codes for CATSIDGGYTIYF. The complete variable domain, with remaining parts taken from reference TRBV15 and TRBJ1-3, reads DAMVIQNPRYQVTQFGKPVTLSCSQTLNHNVMYWYQQKSSQAPKLLFHYYDKDFNNEADTPDNFQSRRPNTSFCFLDIRSPGLGDTAMYLCATSIDGGYTIYFGEGSWLTVV.

With regard to this clonotype: A read error may produce the germline difference seen at one junction end. The V and J genes are TRBV6-1 and TRBJ1-2; D gene ambiguous. The germline CDR1 and CDR2 sequences are MNHNS and SASEGT. This CDR3 region has 15 residues. The chain's CDR3 is CASIPTAQANYGYTF. CDR3 in DNA: TGTGCCAGCATCCCTACGGCCCAAGCTAACTATGGCTACACTTTC.

This clonotype showed up just a few times. This chain connects TRBV6-2 or TRBV6-3 to TRBJ2-2, with a possible D match to TRBD1 (6 bases). The CDR3 is 16 amino acids. Germline CDR1 reads MNHEY; CDR2 reads SVGEGT. The V and J ends lost 6 bases and 0 bases respectively, with 14 bases between them. The CDR3 DNA follows: TGTGCCAGCAGCAAGATCGGACAGACGAACACCGGGGAGCTGTTTTTT. It is translated as CASSKIGQTNTGELFF.

This chain joins TRBV6-2 or TRBV6-3 and TRBJ2-2; D is unresolved. The CDR3 sequence is 13 residues long. V was shortened by 10 bases and J by 5 bases, with 14 bases between the two germline ends. Germline CDR1 is MNHEY and CDR2 is SVGEGT. CDR3: CATSVLATGELFF. The CDR3 DNA follows: TGTGCCACCTCCGTTCTGGCGACCGGGGAGCTGTTTTTT.

This clonotype showed up just a few times. DNA for the CDR3: TGTGCCAGCAGCCAAGTCCGGGACCGAAGCTCTGGAAACACCATATATTTT. It specifies CASSQVRDRSSGNTIYF. The chain couples TRBV14 to TRBJ1-3; D perhaps matches TRBD1 (5 bases). CDR1 is SGHDN, CDR2 FVKESK, per germline. V shed 1 base and J shed 0 bases, with 13 bases lying between them. The CDR3 contains 17 residues.

The table lists this clonotype with many counts. The chain couples TRBV5-6 to TRBJ2-7; D gene unclear. There are 16 residues in the CDR3. In germline, CDR1 is SGHDT, CDR2 YYEEEE. Deletions cut 2 bases from V and 0 bases from J, with 15 bases between. The CDR3 loop reads CASSFGPAASSYEQYF. In DNA, the CDR3 is TGTGCCAGCAGCTTCGGGCCGGCAGCAAGCTCCTACGAGCAGTACTTC.

This clonotype has at least ten counts. The rearrangement links TRBV11-2 to TRBJ2-3; D not resolved. Germline-derived CDR1 and CDR2 are SGHAT and FQNNGV. The CDR3 contains 14 residues. With 5 bases removed from V and 0 bases from J, the gap between germline ends came to 9 bases. The CDR3 DNA sequence: TGTGCCAGCAGCGCCCTCGGCAGCACAGATACGCAGTATTTT. This sequence encodes CASSALGSTDTQYF.

The chain joins TRBV19 to TRBJ1-1; D gene ambiguous. In germline, CDR1 is LNHDA, CDR2 SQIVND (reference sequence). V was pared by 3 bases and J by 4 bases, with 3 bases between. The CDR3 covers 11 residues. The CDR3 DNA reads as TGTGCCAGTAGTATGATCACTGAAGCTTTCTTT. Translation gives CASSMITEAFF.

The table lists this clonotype with a few counts. The chain joins TRBV27 to TRBJ2-2; 7 bases agree with TRBD1. V shed 6 bases and J 4 bases; nucleotides not matched to a gene: 8. Per the germline V gene, CDR1 is MNHEY and CDR2 is SMNVEV (reference sequence). CDR3 length: 15 residues. The CDR3 DNA reads TGTGCCAGCAGGGGACAGCACGTCATCACCGGGGAGCTGTTTTTT. This gives the protein CASRGQHVITGELFF.

V usage is TRBV19 and J usage is TRBJ2-5; 9 positions match TRBD1. Germline V CDR1 and CDR2: LNHDA, SQIVND (reference sequence). This CDR3 spans 15 amino acids. V gave up 6 bases and J gave up 4 bases; unmatched junction bases: 9. The CDR3 nucleotides are TGTGCCAGTAGCTCCGGGACAGGGAAAGGAGAGACCCAGTACTTC. Protein sequence: CASSSGTGKGETQYF.

This clonotype was counted between two and nine times. V gene TRBV5-6 combines with J gene TRBJ2-6, with a tentative D call TRBD1 (6 bases). CDR1 is SGHDT, CDR2 YYEEEE, per germline. V was cut by 3 bases and J by 1 base, with 8 bases left in between. This CDR3 is 15 amino acids long. The CDR3 region has the DNA TGTGCCAGCAGCTCGCAGGGGTCTGGGGCCAACGTCCTGACTTTC. Residues: CASSSQGSGANVLTF.

This clonotype turned up a few times. This rearrangement joins TRBV20-1 to TRBJ1-6; D remains unclear. The CDR3 has 14 residues. CDR1 is DFQATT, CDR2 SNEGSKA, per germline (reference sequence). Trimming cost V 0 bases and J 7 bases, with 10 bases left between them. The CDR3: CSARESAENSPLHF. The CDR3 DNA sequence: TGCAGTGCTAGAGAGTCAGCAGAAAATTCACCCCTCCACTTT.

This sequence joins TRBV4-1 and TRBJ2-1, with 7 nucleotides matching TRBD2. The ends lost 3 bases at V and 7 bases at J; junction bases unmatched: 6. Germline values: CDR1 MGHRA, CDR2 YSYEKL. The CDR3 extends over 14 amino acids. The CDR3 bases are TGCGCCAGCAGCCACGGCGGGAGCGGAAATGAGCAGTTCTTC. Encoded protein: CASSHGGSGNEQFF.

The chain employs TRBV6-2 or TRBV6-3 and TRBJ1-3, with unresolved D. The CDR3 sequence is 14 residues long. Germline V gene data show CDR1 as MNHEY and CDR2 as SVGEGT. V dropped 2 bases and J dropped 2 bases, with 7 bases sitting between them. Here the CDR3 reads CASSYPGTGNTIYF. CDR3 nucleotide sequence: TGTGCCAGCAGTTACCCGGGGACTGGAAACACCATATATTTT.

Written as DNA, the CDR3 is TGTGCCAGCACCGACCGACAGCGCGGGTCCTCCTACGAGCAGTACTTC. Translated: CASTDRQRGSSYEQYF. The V gene is TRBV11-2, the J gene TRBJ2-7; D may match TRBD1 or TRBD2 (5 bases each). Deletions cut 7 bases from V and 0 bases from J, with 19 bases between. The CDR3 contains 16 residues. The germline V gene encodes CDR1 SGHAT and CDR2 FQNNGV.

The genes are TRBV6-1 and TRBJ1-5; 7 nucleotides agree with TRBD1. Germline V gene data show CDR1 as MNHNS and CDR2 as SASEGT. This CDR3 has 13 amino acids. The V and J ends lost 2 bases and 5 bases, in that order; junction bases with no gene match: 0. CDR3 in amino acids: CASSEQGDQPQHF. CDR3 bases: TGTGCCAGCAGTGAACAGGGGGATCAGCCCCAGCATTTT.

The table lists this clonotype with a few counts. Mismatch with germline at one junction end may stem from a read error. The chain carries TRBV4-1 and TRBJ2-1; 7 nucleotides line up with TRBD2. The CDR3 length is 13 residues. Germline CDR1 is MGHRA and CDR2 is YSYEKL. The CDR3 sequence is CASSQEVPGRRGF. The CDR3 DNA reads TGCGCCAGCAGCCAAGAGGTCCCCGGGAGGCGGGGTTTC.

The J gene is TRBJ2-1, the V gene TRBV3-1; tentatively, D is TRBD1 (6 bases). CDR1 and CDR2 from the germline V gene are LGHDT and YNNKEL (reference sequence). V was shortened by 1 base and J by 9 bases, with 10 bases between the two germline ends. CDR3 length equals 13 residues. The CDR3 DNA is TGTGCCAGCAGCCAAGGCGAGGGGGTTGAGCAGTTCTTC. Protein sequence: CASSQGEGVEQFF.

This clonotype was seen a few times. The chain uses TRBV20-1 and TRBJ2-5, with TRBD2 as a possible D gene (6 bases). The CDR3 consists of 13 residues. Trimming removed 5 bases at V and 3 bases at J, with 13 bases between. Germline V gene data show CDR1 as DFQATT and CDR2 as SNEGSKA (reference sequence). The DNA of the CDR3 is TGCAGTGCTGATCCGGGACTGGAAGAGACCCAGTACTTC. Translation: CSADPGLEETQYF.

This chain uses TRBV2 with TRBJ2-7; TRBD2 is a possible D gene (6 bases). Germline loops: CDR1 SNHLY, CDR2 FYNNEI. The V end was cut by 10 bases, the J end by 1 base, with 11 bases between. The length of the CDR3 is 12 residues. CDR3 nucleotide sequence: TGTGCCACCGGGAGTCCATCCTACGAGCAGTACTTC. It codes for CATGSPSYEQYF. Looking up the rest from reference TRBV2 and TRBJ2-7 gives the full variable domain: EPEVTQTPSHQVTQMGQEVILRCVPISNHLYFYWYRQILGQKVEFLVSFYNNEISEKSEIFDDQFSVERPDGSNFTLKIRSTKLEDSAMYFCATGSPSYEQYFGPGTRLTVT.

The chain employs TRBV12-3 or TRBV12-4 and TRBJ1-5; 11 nucleotides line up with TRBD1. This CDR3 has 15 residues. The junction had 5 bases not matched to a gene; V was cut back by 5 bases and J by 5 bases. Written as DNA, the CDR3 is TGTGCCAGCAGTACGGGACAGGGGGAATATCAGCCCCAGCATTTT. Translating it yields CASSTGQGEYQPQHF.

This clonotype has a count of ten or more. The chain recombines TRBV11-2 with TRBJ2-7, with D perhaps matching TRBD1 (5 bases). CDR3 length: 14 residues. Germline assignment: CDR1 SGHAT and CDR2 FQNNGV. V was trimmed by 3 bases and J by 4 bases, leaving 13 bases between them. CDR3 in amino acids: CASSFERGMYEQYF. The CDR3 nucleotides read TGTGCCAGCAGCTTCGAAAGGGGAATGTACGAGCAGTACTTC.

This clonotype was seen many times. The chain has TRBV4-1 and TRBJ2-3, with D possibly called TRBD1 or TRBD2 (5 bases each). Germline V lookup: CDR1 MGHRA, CDR2 YSYEKL. The CDR3 length is 14 residues. V was shortened by 4 bases and J by 6 bases, with 14 bases between the two germline ends. The CDR3 protein is CASSLGPEQDTQYF. CDR3 coding DNA: TGCGCCAGCAGCCTGGGACCAGAGCAGGATACGCAGTATTTT.

The chain combines TRBV6-5 with TRBJ1-3; D is unclear. Germline CDR1 is MNHEY and CDR2 is SVGAGI. Trimming took off 3 bases at V and 2 bases at J, with 11 bases between the two ends. This CDR3 is built from 15 residues. For the CDR3, the DNA is TGTGCCAGCAGTTATGAGGGAAGGACTGGAAACACCATATATTTT. Translation: CASSYEGRTGNTIYF.